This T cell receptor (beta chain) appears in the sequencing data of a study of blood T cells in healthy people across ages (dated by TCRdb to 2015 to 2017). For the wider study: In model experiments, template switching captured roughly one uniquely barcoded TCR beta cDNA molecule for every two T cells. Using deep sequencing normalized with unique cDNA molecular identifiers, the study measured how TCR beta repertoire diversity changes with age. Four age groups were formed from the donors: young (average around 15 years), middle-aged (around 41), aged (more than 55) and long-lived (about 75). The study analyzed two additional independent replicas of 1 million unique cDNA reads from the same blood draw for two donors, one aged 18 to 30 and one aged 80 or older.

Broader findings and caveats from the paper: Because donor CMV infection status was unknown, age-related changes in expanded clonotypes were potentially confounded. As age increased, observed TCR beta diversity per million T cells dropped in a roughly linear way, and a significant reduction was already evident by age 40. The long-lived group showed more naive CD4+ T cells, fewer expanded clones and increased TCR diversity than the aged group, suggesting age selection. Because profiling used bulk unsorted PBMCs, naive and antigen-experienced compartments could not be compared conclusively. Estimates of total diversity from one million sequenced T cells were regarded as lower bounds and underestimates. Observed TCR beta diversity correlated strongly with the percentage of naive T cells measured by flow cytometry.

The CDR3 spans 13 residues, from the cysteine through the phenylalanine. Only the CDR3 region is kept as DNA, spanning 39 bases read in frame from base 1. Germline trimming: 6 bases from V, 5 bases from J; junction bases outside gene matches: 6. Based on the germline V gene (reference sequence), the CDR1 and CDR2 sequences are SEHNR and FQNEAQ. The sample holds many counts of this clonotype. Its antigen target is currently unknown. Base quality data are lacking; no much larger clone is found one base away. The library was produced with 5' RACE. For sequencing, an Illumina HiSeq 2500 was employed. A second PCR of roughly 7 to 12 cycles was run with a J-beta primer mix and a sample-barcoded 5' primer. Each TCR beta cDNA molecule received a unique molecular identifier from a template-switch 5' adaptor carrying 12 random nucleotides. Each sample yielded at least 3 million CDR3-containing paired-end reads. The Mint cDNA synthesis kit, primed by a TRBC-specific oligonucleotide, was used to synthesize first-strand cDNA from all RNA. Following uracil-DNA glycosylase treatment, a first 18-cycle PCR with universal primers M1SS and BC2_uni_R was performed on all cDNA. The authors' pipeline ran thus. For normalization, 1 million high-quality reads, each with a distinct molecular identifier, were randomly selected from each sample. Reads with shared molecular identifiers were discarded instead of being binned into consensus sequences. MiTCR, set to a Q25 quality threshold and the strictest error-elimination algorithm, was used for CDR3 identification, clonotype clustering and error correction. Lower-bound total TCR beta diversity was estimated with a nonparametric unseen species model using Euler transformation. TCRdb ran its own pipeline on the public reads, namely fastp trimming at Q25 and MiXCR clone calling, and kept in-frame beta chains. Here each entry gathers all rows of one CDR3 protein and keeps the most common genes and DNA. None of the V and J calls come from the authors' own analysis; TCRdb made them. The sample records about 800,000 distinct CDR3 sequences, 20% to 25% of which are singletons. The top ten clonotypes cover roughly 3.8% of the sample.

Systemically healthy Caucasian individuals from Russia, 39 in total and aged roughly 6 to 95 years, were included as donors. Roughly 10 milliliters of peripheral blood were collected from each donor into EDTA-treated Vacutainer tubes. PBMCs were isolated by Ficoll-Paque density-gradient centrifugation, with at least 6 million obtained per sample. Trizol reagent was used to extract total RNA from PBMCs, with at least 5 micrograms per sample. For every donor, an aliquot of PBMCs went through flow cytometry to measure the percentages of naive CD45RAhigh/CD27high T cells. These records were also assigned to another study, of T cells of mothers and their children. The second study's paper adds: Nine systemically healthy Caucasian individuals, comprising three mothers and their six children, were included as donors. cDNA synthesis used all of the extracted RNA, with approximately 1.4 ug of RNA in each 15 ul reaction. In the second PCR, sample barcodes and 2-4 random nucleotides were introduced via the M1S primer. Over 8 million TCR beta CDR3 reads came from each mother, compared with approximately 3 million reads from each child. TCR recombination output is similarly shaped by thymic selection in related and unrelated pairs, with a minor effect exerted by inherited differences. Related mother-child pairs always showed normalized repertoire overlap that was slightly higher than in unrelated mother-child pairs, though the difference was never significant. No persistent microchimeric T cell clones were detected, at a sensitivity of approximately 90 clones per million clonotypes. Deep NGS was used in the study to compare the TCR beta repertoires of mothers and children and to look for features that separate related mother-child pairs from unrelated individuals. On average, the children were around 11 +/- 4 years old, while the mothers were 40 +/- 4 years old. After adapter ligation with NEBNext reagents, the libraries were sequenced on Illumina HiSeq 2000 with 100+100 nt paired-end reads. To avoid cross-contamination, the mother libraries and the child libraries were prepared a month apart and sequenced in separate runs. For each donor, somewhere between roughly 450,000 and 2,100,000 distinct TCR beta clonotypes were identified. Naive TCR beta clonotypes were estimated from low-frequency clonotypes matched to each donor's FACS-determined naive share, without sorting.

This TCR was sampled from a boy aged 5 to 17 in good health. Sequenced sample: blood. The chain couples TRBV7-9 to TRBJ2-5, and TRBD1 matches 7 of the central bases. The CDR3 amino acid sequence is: CASSPTGDETQYF. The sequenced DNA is TGTGCCAGCAGTCCCACAGGGGACGAGACCCAGTACTTC.